This TCR beta chain is from a study of blood T cell repertoires in COVID-19. Looking at the study overall: Both acute and convalescent COVID-19 samples were obtained from the United States, Italy and Spain.

V lost 5 bases, J lost 2 bases, and 16 bases lay in between. The CDR3 runs to 16 residues. CDR1 SGHDN and CDR2 FVKESK come from the germline V gene. The method was immunoSEQ multiplex PCR; TCRdb's version includes in-frame clones alone and lacks a portion of them. The sample contains some 48,000 clones, around 82% of which appear only once. The gene calls are TRBV14 and TRBJ2-4; D possibly corresponds to TRBD1 (5 bases). The clonotype originates from a human donor in a cohort sampled during active COVID-19. The sequenced sample consisted of peripheral blood. CDR3: CASSRQTPRSKNIQYF. The CDR3 DNA follows: TGTGCCAGCAGCAGACAGACCCCGCGATCCAAAAACATTCAGTACTTC.